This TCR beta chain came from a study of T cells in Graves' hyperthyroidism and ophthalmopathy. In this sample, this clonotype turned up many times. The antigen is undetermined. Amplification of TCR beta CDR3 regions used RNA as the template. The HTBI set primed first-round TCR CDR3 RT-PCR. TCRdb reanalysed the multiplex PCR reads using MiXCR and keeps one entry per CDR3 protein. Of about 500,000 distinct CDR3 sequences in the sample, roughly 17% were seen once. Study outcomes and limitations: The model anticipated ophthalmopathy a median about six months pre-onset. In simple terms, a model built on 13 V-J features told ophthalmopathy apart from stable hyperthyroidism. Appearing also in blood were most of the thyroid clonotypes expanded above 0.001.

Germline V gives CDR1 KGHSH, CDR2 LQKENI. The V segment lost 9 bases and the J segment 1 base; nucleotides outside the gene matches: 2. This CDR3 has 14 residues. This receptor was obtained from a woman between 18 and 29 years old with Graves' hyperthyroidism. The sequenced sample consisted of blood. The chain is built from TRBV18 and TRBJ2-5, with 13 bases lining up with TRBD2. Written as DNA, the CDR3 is TGTGCCAGTCGGACTAGCGGGAGCCAAGAGACCCAGTACTTC. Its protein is CASRTSGSQETQYF.